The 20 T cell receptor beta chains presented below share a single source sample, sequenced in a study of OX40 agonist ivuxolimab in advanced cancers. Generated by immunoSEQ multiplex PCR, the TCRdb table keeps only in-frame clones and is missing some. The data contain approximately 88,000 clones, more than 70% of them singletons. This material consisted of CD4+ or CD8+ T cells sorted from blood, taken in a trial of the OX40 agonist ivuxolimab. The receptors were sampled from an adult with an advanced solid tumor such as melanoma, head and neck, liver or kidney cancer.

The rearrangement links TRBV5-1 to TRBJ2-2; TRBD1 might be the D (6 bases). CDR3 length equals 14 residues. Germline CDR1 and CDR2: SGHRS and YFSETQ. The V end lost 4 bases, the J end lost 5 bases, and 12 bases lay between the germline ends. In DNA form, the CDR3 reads TGCGCCAGCAGCCGGACAGATCCAACCGGGGAGCTGTTTTTT. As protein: CASSRTDPTGELFF.

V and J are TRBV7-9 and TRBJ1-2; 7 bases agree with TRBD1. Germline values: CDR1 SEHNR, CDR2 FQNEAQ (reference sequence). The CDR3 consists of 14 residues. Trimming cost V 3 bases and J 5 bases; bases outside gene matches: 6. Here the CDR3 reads CASSFETGRYGYTF. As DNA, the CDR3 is TGTGCCAGCAGCTTCGAGACAGGGAGGTATGGCTACACCTTC.

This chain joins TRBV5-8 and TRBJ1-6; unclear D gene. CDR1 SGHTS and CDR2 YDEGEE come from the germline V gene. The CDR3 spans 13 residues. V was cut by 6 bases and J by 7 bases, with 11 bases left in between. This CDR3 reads CASTPAQNSPLHF. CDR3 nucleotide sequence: TGTGCCAGCACCCCTGCCCAAAATTCACCCCTCCACTTT.

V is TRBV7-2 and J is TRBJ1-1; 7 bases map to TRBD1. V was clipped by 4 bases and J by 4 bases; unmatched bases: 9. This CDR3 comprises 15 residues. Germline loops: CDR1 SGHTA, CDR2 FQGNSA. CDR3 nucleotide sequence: TGTGCCAGCAGCTCCAACCAGGGGGTGGCCACTGAAGCTTTCTTT. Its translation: CASSSNQGVATEAFF.

Here the CDR3 DNA reads TGTGCCAGCAGCGAAGTTCAGGGGAGGCAGTACTTC. It is translated as CASSEVQGRQYF. This chain links TRBV9 with TRBJ2-7; maybe TRBD1 (6 bases). The V end lost 3 bases, the J end lost 9 bases, and 13 bases lay between the germline ends. The CDR3 extends over 12 amino acids. The V gene's germline CDR1 is SGDLS and CDR2 YYNGEE.

The DNA for the CDR3 is TGTGCCAGCTCACCCACCGAGGACGGCTCTGGAAACACCATATATTTT. Translation: CASSPTEDGSGNTIYF. The J gene is TRBJ1-3, the V gene TRBV18; D ambiguous. V lost 3 bases, J lost 0 bases, and 12 bases lay in between. Germline CDR1 reads KGHSH; CDR2 reads LQKENI. This CDR3 is built from 16 residues.

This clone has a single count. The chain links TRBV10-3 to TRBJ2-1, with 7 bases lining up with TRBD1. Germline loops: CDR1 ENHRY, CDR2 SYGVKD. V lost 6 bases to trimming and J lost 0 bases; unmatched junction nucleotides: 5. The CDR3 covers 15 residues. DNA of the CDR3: TGTGCCATCAGGGGACAGTTGGGCTCCTACAATGAGCAGTTCTTC. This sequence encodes CAIRGQLGSYNEQFF.

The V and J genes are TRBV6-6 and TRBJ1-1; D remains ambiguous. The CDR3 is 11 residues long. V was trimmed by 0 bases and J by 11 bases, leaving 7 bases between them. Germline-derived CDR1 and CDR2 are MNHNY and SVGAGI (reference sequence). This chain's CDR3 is CASSYSGDAFF. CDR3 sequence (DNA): TGTGCCAGCAGTTACTCCGGGGATGCTTTCTTT.

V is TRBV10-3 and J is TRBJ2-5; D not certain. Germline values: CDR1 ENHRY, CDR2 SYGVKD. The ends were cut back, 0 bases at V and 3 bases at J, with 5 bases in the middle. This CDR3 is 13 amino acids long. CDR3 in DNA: TGTGCCATCAGTGAGTCGGTTAAAGAGACCCAGTACTTC. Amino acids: CAISESVKETQYF.

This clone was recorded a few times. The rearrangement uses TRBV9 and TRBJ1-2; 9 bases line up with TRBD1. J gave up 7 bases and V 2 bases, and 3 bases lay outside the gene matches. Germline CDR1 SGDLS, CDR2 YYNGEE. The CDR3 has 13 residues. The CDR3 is CASSVGTGSGYTF. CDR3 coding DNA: TGTGCCAGCAGCGTCGGGACAGGGTCTGGCTACACCTTC.

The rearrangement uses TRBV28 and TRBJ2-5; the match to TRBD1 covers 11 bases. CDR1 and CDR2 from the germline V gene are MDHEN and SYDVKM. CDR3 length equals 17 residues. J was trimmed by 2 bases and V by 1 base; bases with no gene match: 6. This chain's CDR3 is CASSLFAGTGGQETQYF. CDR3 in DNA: TGTGCCAGCAGTTTATTCGCCGGGACAGGGGGTCAAGAGACCCAGTACTTC.

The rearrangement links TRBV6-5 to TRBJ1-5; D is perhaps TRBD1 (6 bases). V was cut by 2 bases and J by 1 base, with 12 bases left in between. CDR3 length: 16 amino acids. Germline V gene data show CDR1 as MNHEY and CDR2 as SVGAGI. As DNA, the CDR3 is TGTGCCAGCAGTTACAAGGGGGTAGGGAGCAATCAGCCCCAGCATTTT. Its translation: CASSYKGVGSNQPQHF.

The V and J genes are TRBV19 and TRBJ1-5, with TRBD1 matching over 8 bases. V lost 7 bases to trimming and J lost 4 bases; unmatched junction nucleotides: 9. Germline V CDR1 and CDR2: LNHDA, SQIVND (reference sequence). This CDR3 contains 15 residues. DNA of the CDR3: TGTGCCAGTACCTTCAGGGGGCCCCCTAATCAGCCCCAGCATTTT. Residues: CASTFRGPPNQPQHF. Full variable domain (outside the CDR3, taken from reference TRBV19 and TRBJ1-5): DGGITQSPKYLFRKEGQNVTLSCEQNLNHDAMYWYRQDPGQGLRLIYYSQIVNDFQKGDIAEGYSVSREKKESFPLTVTSAQKNPTAFYLCASTFRGPPNQPQHFGDGTRLSIL.

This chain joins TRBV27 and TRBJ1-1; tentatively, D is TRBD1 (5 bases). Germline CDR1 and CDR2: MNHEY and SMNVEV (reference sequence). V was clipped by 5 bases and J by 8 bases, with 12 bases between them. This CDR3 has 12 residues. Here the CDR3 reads CASSPRQTEAFF. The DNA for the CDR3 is TGTGCCAGCAGTCCTAGACAGACCGAAGCTTTCTTT.

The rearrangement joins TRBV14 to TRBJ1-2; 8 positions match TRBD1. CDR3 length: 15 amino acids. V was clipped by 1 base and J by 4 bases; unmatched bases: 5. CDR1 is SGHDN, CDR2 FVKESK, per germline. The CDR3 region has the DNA TGTGCCAGCAGCCAAGGGGTCACAGGGGGCTATGGCTACACCTTC. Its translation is CASSQGVTGGYGYTF. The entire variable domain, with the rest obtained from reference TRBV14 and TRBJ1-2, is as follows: EAGVTQFPSHSVIEKGQTVTLRCDPISGHDNLYWYRRVMGKEIKFLLHFVKESKQDESGMPNNRFLAERTGGTYSTLKVQPAELEDSGVYFCASSQGVTGGYGYTFGSGTRLTVV.

The CDR3 bases are TGTGCCAGCAGCAGGGGAGGGACAGACTACAATGAGCAGTTCTTC. This codes for CASSRGGTDYNEQFF. V and J are TRBV5-6 and TRBJ2-1; D possibly matches TRBD1 or TRBD2 (7 bases each). Per germline, CDR1 SGHDT and CDR2 YYEEEE. Trimming pared 4 bases from V and 3 bases from J, leaving 14 bases between. This CDR3 is built from 15 residues.

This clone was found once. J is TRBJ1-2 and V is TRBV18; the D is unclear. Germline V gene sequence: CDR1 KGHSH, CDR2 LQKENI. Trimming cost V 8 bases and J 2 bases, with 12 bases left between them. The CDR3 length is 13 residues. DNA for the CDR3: TGTGCCAGCGTGGACGGAGGAAACTATGGCTACACCTTC. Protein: CASVDGGNYGYTF.

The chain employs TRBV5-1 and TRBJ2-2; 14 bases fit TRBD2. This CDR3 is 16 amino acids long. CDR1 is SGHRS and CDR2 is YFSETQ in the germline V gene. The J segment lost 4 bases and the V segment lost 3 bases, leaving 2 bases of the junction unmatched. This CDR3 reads CASSSGTSGGTGELFF. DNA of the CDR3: TGCGCCAGCAGCTCTGGGACTAGCGGGGGCACCGGGGAGCTGTTTTTT.

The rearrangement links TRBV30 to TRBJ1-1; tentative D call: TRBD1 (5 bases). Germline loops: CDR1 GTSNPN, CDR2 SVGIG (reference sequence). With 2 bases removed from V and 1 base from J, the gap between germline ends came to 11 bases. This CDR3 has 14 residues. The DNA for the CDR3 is TGTGCCTGGAGTAGGCGTGGGGGGAACACTGAAGCTTTCTTT. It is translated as CAWSRRGGNTEAFF.

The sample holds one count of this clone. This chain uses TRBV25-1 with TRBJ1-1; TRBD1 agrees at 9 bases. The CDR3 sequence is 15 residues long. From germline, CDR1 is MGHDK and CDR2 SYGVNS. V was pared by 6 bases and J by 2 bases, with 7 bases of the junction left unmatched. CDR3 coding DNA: TGTGCCAGCAGGGGGAGGGGACAGGGAAACACTGAAGCTTTCTTT. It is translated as CASRGRGQGNTEAFF.